The TCR beta chain under discussion was sequenced for a study of sequential checkpoint blockade in melanoma. Study context: Patients were randomized 1:1 to nivolumab-then-ipilimumab or ipilimumab-then-nivolumab first-line. After both sequences, patients received maintenance nivolumab.

Sequenced by immunoSEQ multiplex PCR; TCRdb stores in-frame clones only, minus some. The table shows 35,000 to 45,000 clones, with 70% to 90% occurring only once. The treatment here: randomized to nivolumab then ipilimumab (arm A) or the reverse (arm B). DNA-damaging chemotherapy had not been given to any patient beforehand. From thawed PBMCs, live CD3+CD8+ cells negative for CD19 and CD56 were sorted. Deletions cut 7 bases from V and 2 bases from J, with 20 bases between. Germline CDR1 MNHEY, CDR2 SMNVEV (reference sequence). The CDR3 is 16 amino acids. The sequencing here drew on CD8+ T cells sorted from blood (inferred from file names), taken from a patient given nivolumab and ipilimumab in sequence. The source is a human donor with melanoma. The gene calls are TRBV27 and TRBJ2-5; the D gene is possibly TRBD1 (5 bases). The CDR3 DNA reads TGTGCCAGCACCCCCTGGGGCAGTGGAAAGCAAGAGACCCAGTACTTC. This codes for CASTPWGSGKQETQYF.